These T cell receptor beta chains were read from a single sample in a study of human T cells and chemical hapten exposure. Via MiXCR, TCRdb re-called the RACE reads, giving one row per CDR3 protein. The sample includes some 180,000 distinct CDR3 sequences, approximately 20% seen only once; the top ten take about 6.7%. The specimen was whole blood, collected in connection with sensitization to the hapten diphenylcyclopropenone (DPC). The receptors derive from a woman in her forties or fifties with alopecia areata. Some clones in this sample may be carry-over from other donors' samples. CDR3s include the opening cysteine and the closing phenylalanine or tryptophan. D genes are given only for firm matches. Clone size is not always given. Where it is, it says once, few, many or a class for expanded clones.

clone size	D gene	V gene	J gene	CDR3 DNA	CDR3 protein
many	-	TRBV6-1	TRBJ1-1	TGTGCCAGCAGTGAAAGAAGGGCAGGGACTACAAGCGCTTTCTTT	CASSERRAGTTSAFF
-	-	TRBV3-1	TRBJ1-6	TGTGCCAGCAGCCAACACGGGGACATGCGGTCACCCCTCCACTTT	CASSQHGDMRSPLHF
-	-	TRBV29-1	TRBJ2-7	TGCAGCGTTGGGCGGACTTCCTACGAGCAGTACTTC	CSVGRTSYEQYF
-	-	TRBV29-1	TRBJ1-4	TGCAGCGTTGCGGTGATACCGGGATTCACAAATGAAAAACTGTTTTTT	CSVAVIPGFTNEKLFF
few	TRBD2	TRBV20-1	TRBJ2-7	TGCAGTGCTCTAACCGGACTAGCGGGAGAGGAGGAGCAGTACTTC	CSALTGLAGEEEQYF
-	-	TRBV29-1	TRBJ1-1	TGCAGCGTTGTGAGGCAGGGGAGCGAAGCTTTCTTT	CSVVRQGSEAFF
-	-	TRBV20-1	TRBJ2-7	TGCAGTGCTAGAGATCATCAGGTCGACGAGCAGTACTTC	CSARDHQVDEQYF
-	-	TRBV6-6	TRBJ2-7	TGTGCCAGCAGGGGGTTGGTGCAGTCGGGGGAGCAGTACTTC	CASRGLVQSGEQYF
few	-	TRBV29-1	TRBJ2-7	TGCAGCGGCGGTGAAGGGTCCTACGAGCAGTACTTC	CSGGEGSYEQYF
-	-	TRBV29-1	TRBJ2-1	TGCAGCGTTGAGGGACGCCGCTCCTACAATGAGCAGTTCTTC	CSVEGRRSYNEQFF
few	-	TRBV5-1	TRBJ2-2	TGCGCCAGCAGCCCGCTCGTCTCCGGGGAGCTGTTTTTT	CASSPLVSGELFF
-	TRBD2	TRBV6-6	TRBJ2-2	TGTGCCAGCAGACTACCGGGACTAGCGGGATCCGGGGAGCTGTTTTTT	CASRLPGLAGSGELFF
few	TRBD2	TRBV5-1	TRBJ2-7	TGCGCCAGCAGCTTGGTAGCTAGCGGGAGATACGAGCAGTACTTC	CASSLVASGRYEQYF
few	TRBD2	TRBV5-1	TRBJ2-7	TGCGCCAGCAGCTTGGATGTGACTAGCAATCGAGGAGGCTACGAGCAGTACTTC	CASSLDVTSNRGGYEQYF
-	-	TRBV7-2	TRBJ1-3	TGTGCCAGCAGCCCTCGGGGCCCCTCTGGAAACACCATATATTTT	CASSPRGPSGNTIYF
-	-	TRBV9	TRBJ2-3	TGTGCCAGCAGCGTCGGGGGGCTCACAGATACGCAGTATTTT	CASSVGGLTDTQYF
-	TRBD2	TRBV5-1	TRBJ2-2	TGCGCCAGCAGCTTGGGGTCGCGACTAGCGGGGCCCGGGGAGCTGTTTTTT	CASSLGSRLAGPGELFF
-	-	TRBV29-1	TRBJ1-2	TGCAGCGTTGAACCGGGCCTCCCCCCGGGGTATGGCTACACCTTC	CSVEPGLPPGYGYTF
few	-	TRBV21-1	TRBJ2-7	TGTCCTCGTAGGGGGCTAGCGGGCCTTACCTACGAGCAGTACTTC	CPRRGLAGLTYEQYF
-	TRBD1	TRBV29-1	TRBJ2-7	TGCAGCGGATCTGACAGGGACGAGCAGTACTTC	CSGSDRDEQYF
-	TRBD1	TRBV4-2	TRBJ1-1	TGTGCCAGCAGCCAAGACCAGGGGGCATCTGAAGCTTTCTTT	CASSQDQGASEAFF
-	-	TRBV2	TRBJ2-1	TGTGCCAGCAGGGCCCCGGTTGGTAATGAGCAGTTCTTC	CASRAPVGNEQFF
-	-	TRBV20-1	TRBJ2-7	TGCAGTGCTAGTGCAGTTTCCCCCTACGAGCAGTACTTC	CSASAVSPYEQYF
-	-	TRBV2	TRBJ2-7	TGTGCCAGCAGAGGGGACCCCACCTACGAGCAGTACTTC	CASRGDPTYEQYF